The clone carrying this T cell receptor beta chain was recorded a few times. Antigen unknown. Specified treatment: approximately 10-day PBMC culture with coronavirus spike peptide pools or control peptides (ViraFEST assay). Once peptide pools had expanded antigen-specific T cells, ViraFEST sequenced TCRs. The data were obtained in a study of vaccination and CD4 T cells after COVID-19. Study details: Fewer than ten convalescent cases were mild and one was severe, and all had been SARS-CoV-2 positive by nasal swab PCR. The convalescent population consisted of six males and four females, two of whom were of Hispanic ethnicity.

Germline V gives CDR1 KGHDR, CDR2 SFDVKD. The CDR3 contains 17 residues. Trimming cost V 0 bases and J 6 bases; bases outside gene matches: 8. Oncomine TCR Beta short-read sequencing was applied to DNA from cultured CD4+ T cells. TCRdb itself ran the PCR reads through MiXCR, one entry per CDR3 protein. The repertoire holds over 12,000 distinct CDR3 sequences, with around 45% as singletons. The source of this sequence is a human donor with COVID-19. The specimen sequenced was cultured CD4+ T cells from blood. This sequence joins TRBV24-1 and TRBJ2-3; TRBD2 agrees at 10 bases. CDR3 DNA sequence: TGTGCCACCAGTGATTTGTTAGCGGGGGGCCCGCCGGATACGCAGTATTTT. Translated, it gives CATSDLLAGGPPDTQYF.